This T cell receptor (beta chain) was recorded in a study of T cell responses to AZD1222 COVID-19 vaccine. Trimming removed 6 bases from V and 2 bases from J, with 11 bases in between. This CDR3 has 12 amino acids. Germline V CDR1 and CDR2: SQVTM, ANQGSEA. Assay used: immunoSEQ multiplex PCR; TCRdb lists only in-frame clones, some missing. The sample has hundreds of thousands of clones; approximately 94% are singletons. The sample was peripheral blood, taken on day 0 of MenACWY control vaccination. This receptor was identified in an adult in good health. This sequence joins TRBV29-1 and TRBJ2-7; D is unclear. The CDR3 here is CSVGDGTYEQYF. The CDR3 DNA reads as TGCAGCGTCGGTGACGGAACCTACGAGCAGTACTTC.